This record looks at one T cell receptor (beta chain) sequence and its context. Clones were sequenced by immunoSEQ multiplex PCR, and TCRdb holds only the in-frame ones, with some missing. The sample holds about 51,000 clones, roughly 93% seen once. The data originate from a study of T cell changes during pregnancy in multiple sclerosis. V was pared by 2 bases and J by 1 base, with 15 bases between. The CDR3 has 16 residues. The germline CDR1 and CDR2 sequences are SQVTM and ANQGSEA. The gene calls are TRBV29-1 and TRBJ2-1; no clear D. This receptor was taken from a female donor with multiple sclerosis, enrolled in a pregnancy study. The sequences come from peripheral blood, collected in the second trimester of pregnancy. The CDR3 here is CSVELWPPPSYNEQFF. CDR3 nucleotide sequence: TGCAGCGTTGAACTTTGGCCGCCCCCATCCTACAATGAGCAGTTCTTC.